The clone carrying this T cell receptor (beta chain) was counted ten times or more. The antigen remains undetermined. This sample was included in a study of early T cells in non-severe SARS-CoV-2 infection. As for the study in general: Chains from this unsorted whole-blood bulk RNA could not be paired. Broader study findings: Sequences matched to VDJdb favored anti-spike CD8 responses, while private and CD4 specificities were missed.

TCRdb independently ran MiXCR on the 5' RACE reads; one entry per CDR3 protein. The table includes about 83,000 distinct CDR3 sequences, roughly 10% detected once. CDR3 size: 15 residues. The germline gives CDR1 LGHDT, CDR2 YNNKEL (reference sequence). V was clipped by 3 bases and J by 7 bases, with 15 bases between them. The J gene is TRBJ2-2, the V gene TRBV3-1; D is perhaps TRBD1 (6 bases). The clonotype originates from an adult who was a healthcare worker with PCR-confirmed SARS-CoV-2 infection or an uninfected control (not recorded which). The specimen comprised whole blood, sampled at baseline. The CDR3 sequence: CASSQARDKIGELFF. In nucleotides, the CDR3 is TGTGCCAGCAGCCAGGCCAGGGACAAGATCGGGGAGCTGTTTTTT.